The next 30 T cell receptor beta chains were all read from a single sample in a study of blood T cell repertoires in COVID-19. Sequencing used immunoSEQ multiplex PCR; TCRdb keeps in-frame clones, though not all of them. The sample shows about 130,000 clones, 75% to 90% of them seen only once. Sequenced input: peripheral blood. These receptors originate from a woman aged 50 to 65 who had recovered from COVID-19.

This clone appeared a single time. The CDR3 DNA follows: TGTGCCAGCAGCTTCATAGCCAGGGTTGGCGAGCAGTACTTC. Protein: CASSFIARVGEQYF. The chain joins TRBV7-9 to TRBJ2-7; D might be TRBD1 (5 bases). Germline-derived CDR1 and CDR2 are SEHNR and FQNEAQ (reference sequence). Between the trimmed V and J ends, which lost 3 bases and 6 bases, there was a span of 15 bases. The CDR3 is 14 residues long.

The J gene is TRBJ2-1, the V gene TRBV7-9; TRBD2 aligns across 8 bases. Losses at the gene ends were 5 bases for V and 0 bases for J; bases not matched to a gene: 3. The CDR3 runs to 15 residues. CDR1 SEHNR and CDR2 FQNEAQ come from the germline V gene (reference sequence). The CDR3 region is CASSPREGSYNEQFF. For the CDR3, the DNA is TGTGCCAGCAGCCCCCGGGAGGGCTCCTACAATGAGCAGTTCTTC.

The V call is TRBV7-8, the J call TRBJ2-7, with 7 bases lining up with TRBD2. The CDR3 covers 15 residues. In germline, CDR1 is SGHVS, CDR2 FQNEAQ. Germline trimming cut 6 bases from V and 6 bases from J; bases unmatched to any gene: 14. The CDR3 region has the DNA TGTGCCAGCAGGGCAGGGAGGGCCGGGTTTTCCGAGCAGTACTTC. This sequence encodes CASRAGRAGFSEQYF.

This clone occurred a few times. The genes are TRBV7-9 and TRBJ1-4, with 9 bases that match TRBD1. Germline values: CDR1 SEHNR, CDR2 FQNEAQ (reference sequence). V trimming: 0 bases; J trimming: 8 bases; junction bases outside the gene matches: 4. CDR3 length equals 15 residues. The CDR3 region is CASSLAGGQGEKLFF. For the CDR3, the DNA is TGTGCCAGCAGCTTAGCGGGAGGACAGGGGGAAAAACTGTTTTTT.

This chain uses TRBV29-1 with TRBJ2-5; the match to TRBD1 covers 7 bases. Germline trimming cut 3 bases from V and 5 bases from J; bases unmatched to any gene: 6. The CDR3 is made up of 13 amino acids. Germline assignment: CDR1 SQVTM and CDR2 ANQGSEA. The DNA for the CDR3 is TGCAGCGTTGACCCGACAGGGTGGGAGACCCAGTACTTC. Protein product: CSVDPTGWETQYF.

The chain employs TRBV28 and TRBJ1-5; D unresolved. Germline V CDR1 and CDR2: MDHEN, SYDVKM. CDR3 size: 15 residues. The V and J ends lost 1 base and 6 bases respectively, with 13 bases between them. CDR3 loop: CASSLLAGRGQPQHF. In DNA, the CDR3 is TGTGCCAGCAGTTTATTAGCGGGTAGAGGTCAGCCCCAGCATTTT.

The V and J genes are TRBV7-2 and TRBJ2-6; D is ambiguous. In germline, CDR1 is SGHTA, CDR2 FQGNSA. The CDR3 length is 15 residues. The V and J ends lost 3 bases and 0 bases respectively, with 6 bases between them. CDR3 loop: CASSFSFSGANVLTF. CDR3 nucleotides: TGTGCCAGCAGCTTTTCTTTCTCTGGGGCCAACGTCCTGACTTTC.

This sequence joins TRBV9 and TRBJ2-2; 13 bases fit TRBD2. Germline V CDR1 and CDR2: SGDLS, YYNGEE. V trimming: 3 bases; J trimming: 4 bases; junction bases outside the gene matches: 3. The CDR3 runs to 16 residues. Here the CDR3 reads CASSGGLAGVTGELFF. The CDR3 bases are TGTGCCAGCAGCGGAGGACTAGCGGGAGTCACCGGGGAGCTGTTTTTT.

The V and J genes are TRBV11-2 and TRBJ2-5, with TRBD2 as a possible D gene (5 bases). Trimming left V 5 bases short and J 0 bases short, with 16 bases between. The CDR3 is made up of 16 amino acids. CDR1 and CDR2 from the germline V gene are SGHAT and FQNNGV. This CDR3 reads CASSTLRDSDQETQYF. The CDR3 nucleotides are TGTGCCAGCAGCACACTCCGAGATAGCGACCAAGAGACCCAGTACTTC.

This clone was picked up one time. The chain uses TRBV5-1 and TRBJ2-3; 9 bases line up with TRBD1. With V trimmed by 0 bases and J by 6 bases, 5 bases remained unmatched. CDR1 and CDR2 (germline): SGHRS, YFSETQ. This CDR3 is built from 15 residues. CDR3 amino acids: CASSLELTGGDTQYF. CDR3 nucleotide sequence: TGCGCCAGCAGCTTGGAGTTAACAGGGGGCGATACGCAGTATTTT.

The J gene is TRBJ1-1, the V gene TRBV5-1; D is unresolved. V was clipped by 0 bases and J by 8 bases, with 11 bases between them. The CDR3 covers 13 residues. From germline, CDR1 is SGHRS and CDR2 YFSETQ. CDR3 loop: CASSLGRTTEAFF. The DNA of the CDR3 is TGCGCCAGCAGCTTGGGAAGAACTACGGAAGCTTTCTTT.

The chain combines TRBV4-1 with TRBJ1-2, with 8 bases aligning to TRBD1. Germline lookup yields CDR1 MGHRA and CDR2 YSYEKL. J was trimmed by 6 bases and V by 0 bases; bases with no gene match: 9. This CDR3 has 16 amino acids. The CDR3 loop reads CASSQDSFQQGDGYTF. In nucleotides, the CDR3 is TGCGCCAGCAGCCAAGATTCATTTCAACAGGGGGATGGCTACACCTTC.

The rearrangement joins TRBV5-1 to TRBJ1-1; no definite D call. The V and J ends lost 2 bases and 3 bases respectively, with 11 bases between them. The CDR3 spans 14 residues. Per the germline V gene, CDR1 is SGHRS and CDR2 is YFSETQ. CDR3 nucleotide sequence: TGCGCCAGCAGCTTTGGTAGATCGGACACTGAAGCTTTCTTT. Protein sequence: CASSFGRSDTEAFF.

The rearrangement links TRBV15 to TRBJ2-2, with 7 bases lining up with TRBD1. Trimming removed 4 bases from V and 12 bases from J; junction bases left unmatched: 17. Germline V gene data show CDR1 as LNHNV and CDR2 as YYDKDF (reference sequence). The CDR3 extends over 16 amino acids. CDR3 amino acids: CATSMQLAEDREKLFF. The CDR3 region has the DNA TGTGCCACCAGCATGCAACTCGCTGAAGACAGGGAGAAGCTGTTTTTT.

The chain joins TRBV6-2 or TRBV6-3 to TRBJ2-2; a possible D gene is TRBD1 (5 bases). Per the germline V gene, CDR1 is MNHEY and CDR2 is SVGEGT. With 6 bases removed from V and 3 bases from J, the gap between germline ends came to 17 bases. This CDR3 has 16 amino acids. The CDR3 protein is CASSPLGRRDTGELFF. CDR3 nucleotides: TGTGCCAGCAGCCCTCTGGGGCGGCGAGACACCGGGGAGCTGTTTTTT.

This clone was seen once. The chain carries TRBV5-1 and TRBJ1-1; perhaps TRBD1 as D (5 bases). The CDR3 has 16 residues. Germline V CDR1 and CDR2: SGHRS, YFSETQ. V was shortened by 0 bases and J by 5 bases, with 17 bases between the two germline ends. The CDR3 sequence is CASSLVEGSGVTEAFF. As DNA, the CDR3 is TGCGCCAGCAGCTTGGTGGAAGGCTCGGGGGTGACTGAAGCTTTCTTT.

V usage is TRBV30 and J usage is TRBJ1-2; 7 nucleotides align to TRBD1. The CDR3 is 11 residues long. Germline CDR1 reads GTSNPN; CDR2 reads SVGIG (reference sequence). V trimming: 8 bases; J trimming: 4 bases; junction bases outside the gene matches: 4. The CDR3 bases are TGTGCCGGACACAGGGGCTATGGCTACACCTTC. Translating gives CAGHRGYGYTF.

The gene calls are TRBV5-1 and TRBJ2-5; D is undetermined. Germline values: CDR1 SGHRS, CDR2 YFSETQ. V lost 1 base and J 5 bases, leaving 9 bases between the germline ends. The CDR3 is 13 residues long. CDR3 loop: CASSLSVWETQYF. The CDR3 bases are TGCGCCAGCAGCTTGTCGGTTTGGGAGACCCAGTACTTC.

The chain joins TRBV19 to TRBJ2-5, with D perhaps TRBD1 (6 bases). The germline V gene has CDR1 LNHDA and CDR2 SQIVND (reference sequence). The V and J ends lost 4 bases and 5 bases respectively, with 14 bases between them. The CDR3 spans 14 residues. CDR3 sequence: CASSTSTGPETQYF. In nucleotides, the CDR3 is TGTGCCAGTAGTACCTCCACAGGGCCGGAGACCCAGTACTTC.

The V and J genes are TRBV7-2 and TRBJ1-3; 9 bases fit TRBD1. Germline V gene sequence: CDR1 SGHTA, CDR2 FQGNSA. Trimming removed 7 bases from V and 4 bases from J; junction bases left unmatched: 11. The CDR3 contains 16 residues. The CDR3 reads CASTPQQGARGNTIYF. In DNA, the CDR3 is TGTGCCAGCACCCCCCAACAGGGGGCGCGAGGAAACACCATATATTTT.

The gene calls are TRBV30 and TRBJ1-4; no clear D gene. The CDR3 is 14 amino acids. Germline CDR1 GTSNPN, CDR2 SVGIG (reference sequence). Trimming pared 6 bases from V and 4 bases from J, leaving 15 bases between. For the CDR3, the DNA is TGTGCCTGTGAGTCAGCCGGGTATAATGAAAAACTGTTTTTT. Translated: CACESAGYNEKLFF. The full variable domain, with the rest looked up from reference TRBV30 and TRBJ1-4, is SQTIHQWPATLVQPVGSPLSLECTVEGTSNPNLYWYRQAAGRGLQLLFYSVGIGQISSEVPQNLSASRPQDRQFILSSKKLLLSDSGFYLCACESAGYNEKLFFGSGTQLSVL.

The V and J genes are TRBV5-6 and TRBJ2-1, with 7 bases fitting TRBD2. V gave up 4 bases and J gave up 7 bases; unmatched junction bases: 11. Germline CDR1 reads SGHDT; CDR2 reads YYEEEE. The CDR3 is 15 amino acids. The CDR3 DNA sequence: TGTGCCAGCAGCCTAGCGGTCGAAACCACAAATGAGCAGTTCTTC. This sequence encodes CASSLAVETTNEQFF. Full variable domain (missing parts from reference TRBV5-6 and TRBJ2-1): DAGVTQSPTHLIKTRGQQVTLRCSPKSGHDTVSWYQQALGQGPQFIFQYYEEEERQRGNFPDRFSGHQFPNYSSELNVNALLLGDSALYLCASSLAVETTNEQFFGPGTRLTVL.

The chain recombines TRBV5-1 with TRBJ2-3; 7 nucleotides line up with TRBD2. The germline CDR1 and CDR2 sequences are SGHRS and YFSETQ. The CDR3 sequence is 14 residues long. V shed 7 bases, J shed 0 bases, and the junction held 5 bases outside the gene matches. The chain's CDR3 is CASDGGSSTDTQYF. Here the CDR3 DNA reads TGCGCCAGCGACGGCGGGAGTAGCACAGATACGCAGTATTTT.

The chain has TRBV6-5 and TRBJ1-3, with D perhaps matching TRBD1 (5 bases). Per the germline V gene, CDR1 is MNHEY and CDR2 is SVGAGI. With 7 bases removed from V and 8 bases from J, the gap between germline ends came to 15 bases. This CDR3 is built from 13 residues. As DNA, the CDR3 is TGTGCCAGCAAAGTAGTGGGGCAAGACACCATATATTTT. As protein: CASKVVGQDTIYF.

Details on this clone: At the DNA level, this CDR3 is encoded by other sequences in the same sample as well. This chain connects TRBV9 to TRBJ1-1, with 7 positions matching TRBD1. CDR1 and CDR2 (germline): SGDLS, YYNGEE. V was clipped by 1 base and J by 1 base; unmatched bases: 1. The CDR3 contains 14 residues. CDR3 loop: CASSVTGANTEAFF. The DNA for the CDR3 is TGTGCCAGCAGCGTAACAGGGGCGAACACTGAAGCTTTCTTT.

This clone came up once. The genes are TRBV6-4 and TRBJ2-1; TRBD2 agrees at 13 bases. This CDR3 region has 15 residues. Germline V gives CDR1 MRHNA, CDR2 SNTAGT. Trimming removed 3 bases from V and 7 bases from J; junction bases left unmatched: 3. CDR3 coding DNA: TGTGCCAGCAGTGATGGGACTAGCGGGACGAATGAGCAGTTCTTC. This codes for CASSDGTSGTNEQFF.

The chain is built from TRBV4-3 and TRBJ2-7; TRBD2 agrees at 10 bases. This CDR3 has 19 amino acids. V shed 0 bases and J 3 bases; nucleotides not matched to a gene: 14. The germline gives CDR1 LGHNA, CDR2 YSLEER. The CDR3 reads CASSQDGASGSGFFYEQYF. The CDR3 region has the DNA TGCGCCAGCAGCCAAGATGGAGCTAGCGGGAGCGGATTTTTCTACGAGCAGTACTTC.

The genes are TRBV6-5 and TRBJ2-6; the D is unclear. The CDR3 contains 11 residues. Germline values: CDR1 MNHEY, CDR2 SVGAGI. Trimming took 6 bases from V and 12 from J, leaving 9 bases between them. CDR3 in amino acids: CASRVPGVLTF. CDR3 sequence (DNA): TGTGCCAGCAGAGTCCCAGGCGTCCTGACTTTC.

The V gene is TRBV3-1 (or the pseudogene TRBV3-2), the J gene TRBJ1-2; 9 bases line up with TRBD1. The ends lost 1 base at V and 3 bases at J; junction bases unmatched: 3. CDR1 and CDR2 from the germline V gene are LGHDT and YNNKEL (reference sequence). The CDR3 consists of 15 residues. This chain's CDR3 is CASSQGTGDYYGYTF. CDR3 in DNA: TGTGCCAGCAGCCAAGGGACAGGGGATTACTATGGCTACACCTTC.

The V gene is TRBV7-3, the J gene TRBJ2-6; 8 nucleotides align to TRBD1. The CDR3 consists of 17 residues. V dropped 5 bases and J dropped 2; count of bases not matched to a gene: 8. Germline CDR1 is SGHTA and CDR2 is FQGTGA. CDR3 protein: CASSPWTGPAGANVLTF. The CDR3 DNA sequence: TGTGCCAGCAGCCCATGGACAGGGCCAGCTGGGGCCAACGTCCTGACTTTC.